One and the same sample provided the 25 T cell receptor beta chains below, sequenced in a study of shared clonotypes between healthy human individuals. Repertoires were generated with immunoSEQ multiplex PCR, while TCRdb's copy carries only in-frame clones and drops some. The data contain approximately 100,000 clones, 67% of them singletons. The specimen was memory CD8+ T cells sorted from blood. Subset described: CD45RO+ cells pooled with CCR7-negative TemRA cells. The receptor source for this set is a woman aged 25-40 years in good health.

The chain links TRBV5-4 to TRBJ2-7; 9 bases agree with TRBD1. CDR1 is SGHNT and CDR2 is YYREEE in the germline V gene (reference sequence). Trimming at V came to 4 bases and at J to 5 bases, leaving 7 bases not matched to a gene. The CDR3 has 14 residues. The CDR3 sequence: CASSGGQGGHEQYF. The CDR3 DNA reads TGTGCCAGCAGCGGGGGACAGGGAGGACACGAGCAGTACTTC.

V and J are TRBV30 and TRBJ1-5; 11 bases are a match to TRBD1. CDR1 is GTSNPN and CDR2 is SVGIG in the germline V gene (reference sequence). The CDR3 spans 17 residues. The junction had 9 bases not matched to a gene; V was cut back by 5 bases and J by 0 bases. CDR3 sequence: CAWSRDRGYGSNQPQHF. As DNA, the CDR3 is TGTGCCTGGTCCCGGGACAGGGGGTATGGTAGCAATCAGCCCCAGCATTTT.

The rearrangement joins TRBV4-1 to TRBJ2-1, with D tentatively TRBD2 (5 bases). V was trimmed by 3 bases and J by 6 bases, leaving 15 bases between them. This CDR3 comprises 15 residues. Germline CDR1 MGHRA, CDR2 YSYEKL. The CDR3 bases are TGCGCCAGCAGCCACCCTCTTCGGGATTCCAATGAGCAGTTCTTC. Translating it yields CASSHPLRDSNEQFF.

The rearrangement joins TRBV5-6 to TRBJ1-1; D ambiguous. The V end lost 1 base, the J end lost 0 bases, and 4 bases lay between the germline ends. Germline V gives CDR1 SGHDT, CDR2 YYEEEE. The CDR3 spans 13 residues. CDR3 protein: CASSLLLNTEAFF. CDR3 sequence (DNA): TGTGCCAGCAGCTTGCTGTTGAACACTGAAGCTTTCTTT.

The chain uses TRBV20-1 and TRBJ2-5; D may be TRBD1 or TRBD2 (5 bases each). The J call is uncertain, as TRBJ2-7 better fits the DNA end. CDR3 length: 11 residues. Germline values: CDR1 DFQATT, CDR2 SNEGSKA (reference sequence). CDR3 bases: TGCAGTGCCACCGGGGCGGGCGAGCAGTACTTC. Translating gives CSATGAGEQYF.

The chain employs TRBV4-2 and TRBJ1-2; D gene ambiguous. The CDR3 has 15 residues. Per germline, CDR1 LGHNA and CDR2 YNFKEQ. The V gene lost 0 bases and the J gene lost 4 bases, with 12 bases spanning the gap. CDR3 sequence: CASSQEVVEGYGYTF. The CDR3 bases are TGTGCCAGCAGCCAAGAAGTAGTTGAGGGCTATGGCTACACCTTC.

This clone was recorded at least ten times. The chain recombines TRBV7-8 with TRBJ2-1, with no clear D. CDR1 and CDR2 (germline): SGHVS, FQNEAQ. Trimming cost V 1 base and J 9 bases, with 10 bases left between them. CDR3 length: 13 amino acids. The CDR3 DNA sequence: TGTGCCAGCAGCTTAGTAGGGTTGGGTGAGCAGTTCTTC. This codes for CASSLVGLGEQFF.

The CDR3, as DNA: TGTGCCAGCAGCTTAGAACAGGGGTACGAGCAGTACTTC. Its protein is CASSLEQGYEQYF. The rearrangement uses TRBV7-9 and TRBJ2-7, with 7 bases lining up with TRBD1. With V trimmed by 1 base and J by 4 bases, 1 base remained unmatched. Germline-derived CDR1 and CDR2 are SEHNR and FQNEAQ (reference sequence). The CDR3 has 13 residues.

The chain couples TRBV12-2 to TRBJ2-1; the D call of TRBD2 is as the table states it, not checked on the DNA. TRBV12-2 represents a pseudogene. The CDR3 loop spans 18 amino acids. Here the CDR3 reads CASRLIFTSGSSYNEQFF. The CDR3 DNA is TGTGCAAGTCGCTTAATTTTCACTAGCGGGAGCTCCTACAATGAGCAGTTCTTC.

Concerning this clone: This CDR3 is also generated by other DNA sequences in the sample. The chain combines TRBV30 with TRBJ1-1, with D unclear. CDR3 length: 11 residues. The V and J ends lost 0 bases and 8 bases respectively, with 7 bases between them. Germline CDR1 is GTSNPN and CDR2 is SVGIG (reference sequence). The CDR3 loop reads CAWSVLAEAFF. The DNA of the CDR3 is TGTGCCTGGAGTGTACTTGCAGAAGCTTTCTTT.

There are many counts of this clone. The V gene is TRBV4-1, the J gene TRBJ1-2; 10 nucleotides align to TRBD1. The CDR3 loop spans 17 amino acids. With V trimmed by 3 bases and J by 6 bases, 13 bases remained unmatched. CDR1 and CDR2 from the germline V gene are MGHRA and YSYEKL. As DNA, the CDR3 is TGCGCCAGCAGCCATGCCGGGACAGGGGAAGGAGAGAATGGCTACACCTTC. This sequence encodes CASSHAGTGEGENGYTF.

The chain has TRBV7-9 and TRBJ2-7; 8 bases match TRBD2. Germline-derived CDR1 and CDR2 are SEHNR and FQNEAQ (reference sequence). The CDR3 covers 16 residues. Trimming took 4 bases from V and 5 from J; bases not matched to a gene: 13. This CDR3 is CASSYPGLGALDEQYF. For the CDR3, the DNA is TGTGCCAGCAGCTACCCGGGACTAGGAGCCCTCGACGAGCAGTACTTC.

J is TRBJ2-6 and V is TRBV6-5; TRBD1 matches at 11 bases. With 2 bases clipped from V and 12 bases from J, the junction kept 9 bases outside the gene matches. The CDR3 covers 16 residues. CDR1 is MNHEY and CDR2 is SVGAGI in the germline V gene. In DNA form, the CDR3 reads TGTGCCAGCAGTTACACGGAGGGGACAGGGGGGGTCGTCCTGACTTTC. Residues: CASSYTEGTGGVVLTF.

This clone was counted a single time. The V gene is TRBV2, the J gene TRBJ2-2, with 10 bases lining up with TRBD1. Trimming removed 7 bases from V and 4 bases from J; junction bases left unmatched: 9. Germline CDR1 and CDR2: SNHLY and FYNNEI. The CDR3 has 16 residues. CDR3 nucleotides: TGTGCCAGCACTGGGACAGGGGCAATGAGCACCGGGGAGCTGTTTTTT. It specifies CASTGTGAMSTGELFF.

About this clone itself: The sample contains more than one DNA sequence encoding this CDR3. V and J are TRBV2 and TRBJ2-7, with D unresolved. With 6 bases removed from V and 7 bases from J, the gap between germline ends came to 10 bases. The CDR3 length is 11 residues. In germline, CDR1 is SNHLY, CDR2 FYNNEI. CDR3 loop: CASSPSREQYF. For the CDR3, the DNA is TGTGCCAGCAGCCCCTCGAGGGAGCAGTACTTC.

The chain joins TRBV10-2 to TRBJ1-1, with 8 bases identical to TRBD1. The CDR3 is 12 amino acids. The germline CDR1 and CDR2 sequences are WSHSY and SAAADI. V gave up 2 bases and J gave up 8 bases; unmatched junction bases: 1. CDR3: CASSEGDREAFF. The DNA of the CDR3 is TGCGCCAGCAGTGAGGGGGACAGGGAAGCTTTCTTT.

This clone is medium-sized (0.01 to 0.1%) by share. This chain links TRBV9 with TRBJ2-7; D may be TRBD1 (6 bases). CDR3 length: 15 amino acids. The V gene lost 0 bases and the J gene lost 7 bases, with 17 bases spanning the gap. The germline CDR1 and CDR2 sequences are SGDLS and YYNGEE. The CDR3 coding sequence is TGTGCCAGCAGCGTAGTGACAGGTAGTCTGGGGGAGCAGTACTTC. Residues: CASSVVTGSLGEQYF.

This clone was seen only once. The genes are TRBV13 and TRBJ2-7; 11 bases align to TRBD1. The CDR3 sequence is 15 residues long. V gave up 4 bases and J gave up 2 bases; unmatched junction bases: 4. Germline V lookup: CDR1 PRHDT, CDR2 FYEKMQ (reference sequence). The CDR3 DNA is TGTGCCAGCAGCTCCAGGACAGGGGGCCCCTACGAGCAGTACTTC. It codes for CASSSRTGGPYEQYF.

The genes are TRBV7-9 and TRBJ1-2; D ambiguous. This CDR3 contains 16 residues. In germline, CDR1 is SEHNR, CDR2 FQNEAQ (reference sequence). Trimming removed 5 bases from V and 3 bases from J, with 19 bases in between. CDR3 amino acids: CASSLSGPSAYYGYTF. In DNA, the CDR3 is TGTGCCAGCAGCCTCTCGGGTCCCTCAGCGTACTATGGCTACACCTTC.

The chain recombines TRBV6-4 with TRBJ2-2, with D maybe TRBD2 (6 bases). Germline V gives CDR1 MRHNA, CDR2 SNTAGT. The CDR3 sequence is 17 residues long. The V end lost 0 bases, the J end lost 4 bases, and 15 bases lay between the germline ends. The CDR3 is CASSDSTDGGATGELFF. The CDR3 nucleotides read TGTGCCAGCAGTGACTCGACGGACGGCGGGGCCACCGGGGAGCTGTTTTTT.

The gene calls are TRBV5-6 and TRBJ2-7, with 10 bases that match TRBD1. The germline gives CDR1 SGHDT, CDR2 YYEEEE. The CDR3 is made up of 14 amino acids. The V segment lost 7 bases and the J segment 2 bases; nucleotides outside the gene matches: 6. The CDR3 reads CASAIGQGAYEQYF. Here the CDR3 DNA reads TGTGCCAGCGCCATAGGACAGGGGGCCTACGAGCAGTACTTC.

The J gene is TRBJ2-7, the V gene TRBV5-1, with 7 bases identical to TRBD1. Germline loops: CDR1 SGHRS, CDR2 YFSETQ. CDR3 size: 14 residues. J gave up 5 bases and V 4 bases, and 9 bases lay outside the gene matches. Here the CDR3 DNA reads TGCGCCAGCAGCAGGGGACAGAAATCCCACGAGCAGTACTTC. This gives the protein CASSRGQKSHEQYF.

A single count supports this clone. V gene TRBV10-1 combines with J gene TRBJ2-7, with 10 bases that match TRBD1. This CDR3 has 16 residues. CDR1 and CDR2 (germline): WNHNN, SYGVQD (reference sequence). V was clipped by 4 bases and J by 7 bases; unmatched bases: 13. The CDR3 DNA reads TGCGCCAGCAGTGCTCCCCCCGGGACAGGGGCGCGAGAGCAGTACTTC. Protein sequence: CASSAPPGTGAREQYF.

CDR3 protein: CASSFTSGSNEQYF. The CDR3 bases are TGTGCCAGCAGTTTTACTAGCGGGAGTAACGAGCAGTACTTC. The chain couples TRBV6-6 to TRBJ2-7; TRBD2 agrees at 11 bases. The germline V gene encodes CDR1 MNHNY and CDR2 SVGAGI (reference sequence). CDR3 length equals 14 residues. V trimming: 4 bases; J trimming: 5 bases; junction bases outside the gene matches: 4.

The J gene is TRBJ2-3, the V gene TRBV6-6, with 7 bases fitting TRBD2. The CDR3 extends over 14 amino acids. Germline V gene lookup returns CDR1 MNHNY and CDR2 SVGAGI (reference sequence). V was clipped by 3 bases and J by 5 bases; unmatched bases: 5. CDR3 nucleotide sequence: TGTGCCAGCAGTTATGCGGGAGCGGTAGATACGCAGTATTTT. Protein: CASSYAGAVDTQYF.